This T cell receptor beta chain was captured by sequencing in a study of T cell responses to AZD1222 COVID-19 vaccine. Timing groups of about 4 and about 12 weeks for second doses were pooled. This CDR3 is built from 14 residues. The ends were cut back, 6 bases at V and 6 bases at J, with 14 bases in the middle. Germline V gives CDR1 KGHDR, CDR2 SFDVKD. Assay used: immunoSEQ multiplex PCR; TCRdb lists only in-frame clones, some missing. The table lists tens of thousands of clones, about nine tenths of them singletons, with 5.4% in the top ten. The receptor comes from an adult who received the AZD1222 COVID-19 vaccine. Specimen: peripheral blood, collected 28 days after the second AZD1222 dose. The chain links TRBV24-1 to TRBJ2-1, with a possible D match to TRBD1 (6 bases). The CDR3 region is CATSSAGATNEQFF. The DNA of the CDR3 is TGTGCCACCAGTAGCGCAGGGGCAACCAATGAGCAGTTCTTC.